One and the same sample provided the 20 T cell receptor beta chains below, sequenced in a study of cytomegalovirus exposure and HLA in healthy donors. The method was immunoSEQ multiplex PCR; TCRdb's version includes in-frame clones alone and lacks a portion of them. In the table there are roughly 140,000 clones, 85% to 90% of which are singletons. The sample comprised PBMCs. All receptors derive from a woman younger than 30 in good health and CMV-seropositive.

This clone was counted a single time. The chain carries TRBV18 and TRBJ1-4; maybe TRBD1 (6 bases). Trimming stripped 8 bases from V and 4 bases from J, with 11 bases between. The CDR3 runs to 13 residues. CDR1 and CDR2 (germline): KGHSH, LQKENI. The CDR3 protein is CASEDSYNEKLFF. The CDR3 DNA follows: TGTGCCAGCGAGGACAGCTATAATGAAAAACTGTTTTTT.

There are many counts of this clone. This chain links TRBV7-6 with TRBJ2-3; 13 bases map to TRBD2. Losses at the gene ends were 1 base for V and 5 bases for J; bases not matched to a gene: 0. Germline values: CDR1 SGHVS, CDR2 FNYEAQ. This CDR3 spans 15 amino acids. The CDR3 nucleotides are TGTGCCAGCAGCTTAGGACTAGCGGGAGGAGATACGCAGTATTTT. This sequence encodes CASSLGLAGGDTQYF.

The CDR3 loop reads CASSPRQGMGNTIYF. The DNA of the CDR3 is TGTGCCAGCAGTCCTCGACAGGGAATGGGAAACACCATATATTTT. The chain uses TRBV28 and TRBJ1-3, with TRBD1 matching over 7 bases. The CDR3 extends over 15 amino acids. Looked up from germline, CDR1 is MDHEN and CDR2 is SYDVKM. V lost 5 bases, J lost 4 bases, and 8 bases stayed unmatched.

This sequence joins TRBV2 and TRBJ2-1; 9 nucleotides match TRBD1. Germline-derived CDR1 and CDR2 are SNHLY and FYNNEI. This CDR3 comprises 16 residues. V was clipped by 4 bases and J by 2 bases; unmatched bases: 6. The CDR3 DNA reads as TGTGCCAGCAGTGGAAGCCGGGACAGGGCCTACAATGAGCAGTTCTTC. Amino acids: CASSGSRDRAYNEQFF.

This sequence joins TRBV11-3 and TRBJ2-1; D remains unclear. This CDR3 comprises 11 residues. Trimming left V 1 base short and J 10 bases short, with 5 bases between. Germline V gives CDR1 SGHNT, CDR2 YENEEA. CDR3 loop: CASSLVREQFF. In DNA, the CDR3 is TGTGCCAGCAGCTTAGTACGGGAGCAGTTCTTC. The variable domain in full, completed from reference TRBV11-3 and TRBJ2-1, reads EAGVVQSPRYKIIEKKQPVAFWCNPISGHNTLYWYLQNLGQGPELLIRYENEEAVDDSQLPKDRFSAERLKGVDSTLKIQPAELGDSAVYLCASSLVREQFFGPGTRLTVL.

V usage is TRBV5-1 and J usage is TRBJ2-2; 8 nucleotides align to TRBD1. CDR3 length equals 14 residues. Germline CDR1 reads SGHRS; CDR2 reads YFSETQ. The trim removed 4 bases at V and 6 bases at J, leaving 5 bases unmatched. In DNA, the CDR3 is TGCGCCAGCAGCAAATCGACAGGGGCCGGGGAGCTGTTTTTT. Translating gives CASSKSTGAGELFF.

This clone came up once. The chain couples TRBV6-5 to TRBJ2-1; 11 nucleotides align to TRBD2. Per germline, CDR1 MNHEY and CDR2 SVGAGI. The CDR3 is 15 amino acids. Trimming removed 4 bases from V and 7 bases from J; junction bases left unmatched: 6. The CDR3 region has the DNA TGTGCCAGCAGTTCCGTACTAGCGGGAGCGAATGAGCAGTTCTTC. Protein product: CASSSVLAGANEQFF.

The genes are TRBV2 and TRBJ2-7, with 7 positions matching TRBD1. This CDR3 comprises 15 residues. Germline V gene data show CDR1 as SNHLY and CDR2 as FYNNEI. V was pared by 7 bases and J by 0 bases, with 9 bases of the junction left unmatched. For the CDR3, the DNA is TGTGCCAGCACCCAGAGTCCAGGGGGCTCCTACGAGCAGTACTTC. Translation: CASTQSPGGSYEQYF.

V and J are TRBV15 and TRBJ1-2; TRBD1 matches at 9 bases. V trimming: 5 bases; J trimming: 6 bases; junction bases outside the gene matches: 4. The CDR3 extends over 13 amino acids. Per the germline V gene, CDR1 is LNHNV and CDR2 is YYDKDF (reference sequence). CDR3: CATSGRDRDGYTF. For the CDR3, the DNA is TGTGCCACCAGCGGCCGGGACAGGGATGGCTACACCTTC.

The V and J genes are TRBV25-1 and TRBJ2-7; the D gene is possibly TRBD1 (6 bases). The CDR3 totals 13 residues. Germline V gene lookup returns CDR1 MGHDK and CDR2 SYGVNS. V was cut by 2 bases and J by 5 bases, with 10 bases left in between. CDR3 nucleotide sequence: TGTGCCAGCAGTGAAGGGGGCGCCCACGAGCAGTACTTC. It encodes CASSEGGAHEQYF.

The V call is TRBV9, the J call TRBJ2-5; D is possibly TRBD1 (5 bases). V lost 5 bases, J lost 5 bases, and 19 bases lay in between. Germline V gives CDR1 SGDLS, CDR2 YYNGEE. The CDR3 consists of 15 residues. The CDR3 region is CASSSPKGDRETQYF. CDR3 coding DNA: TGTGCCAGCAGTTCGCCGAAAGGGGATAGGGAGACCCAGTACTTC.

CDR3 in amino acids: CASSTETSGNREQFF. CDR3 sequence (DNA): TGTGCCAGCAGCACGGAGACTAGCGGGAATCGTGAGCAGTTCTTC. The V gene is TRBV7-8, the J gene TRBJ2-1; 11 bases are a match to TRBD2. The germline gives CDR1 SGHVS, CDR2 FQNEAQ. With 5 bases clipped from V and 9 bases from J, the junction kept 9 bases outside the gene matches. The length of the CDR3 is 15 residues.

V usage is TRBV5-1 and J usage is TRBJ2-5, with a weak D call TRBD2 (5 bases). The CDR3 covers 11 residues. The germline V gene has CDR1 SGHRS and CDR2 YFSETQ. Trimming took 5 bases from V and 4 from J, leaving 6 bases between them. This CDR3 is CASRTIETQYF. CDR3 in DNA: TGCGCCAGCAGGACTATAGAGACCCAGTACTTC.

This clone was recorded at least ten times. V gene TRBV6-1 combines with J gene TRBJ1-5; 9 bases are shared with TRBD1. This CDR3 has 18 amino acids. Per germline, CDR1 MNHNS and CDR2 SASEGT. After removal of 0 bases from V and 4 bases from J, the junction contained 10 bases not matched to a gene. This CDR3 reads CASSEAGTGFSSNQPQHF. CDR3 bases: TGTGCCAGCAGTGAAGCCGGGACAGGGTTTTCTTCTAATCAGCCCCAGCATTTT.

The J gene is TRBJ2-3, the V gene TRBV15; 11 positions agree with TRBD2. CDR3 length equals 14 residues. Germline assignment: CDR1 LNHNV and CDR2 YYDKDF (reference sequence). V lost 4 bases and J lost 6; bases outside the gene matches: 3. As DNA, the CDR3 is TGTGCCACCAGCAAACTAGCGGGAGACGATACGCAGTATTTT. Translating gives CATSKLAGDDTQYF.

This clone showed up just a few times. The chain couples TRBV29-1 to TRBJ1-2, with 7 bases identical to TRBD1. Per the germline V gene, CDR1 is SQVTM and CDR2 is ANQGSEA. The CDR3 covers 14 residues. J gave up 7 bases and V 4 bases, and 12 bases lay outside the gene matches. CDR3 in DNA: TGCAGCGTTGCGGGGACAGCCCGTAGTGGTGGCTACACCTTC. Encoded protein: CSVAGTARSGGYTF.

In DNA, the CDR3 is TGTGCCAGCAGCCCGACTAGCGAGGACGAGCAGTTCTTC. Its translation: CASSPTSEDEQFF. The chain combines TRBV6-1 with TRBJ2-1, with 8 bases lining up with TRBD2. Trimming at V came to 6 bases and at J to 10 bases, leaving 8 bases not matched to a gene. The CDR3 length is 13 residues. Germline CDR1 and CDR2: MNHNS and SASEGT.

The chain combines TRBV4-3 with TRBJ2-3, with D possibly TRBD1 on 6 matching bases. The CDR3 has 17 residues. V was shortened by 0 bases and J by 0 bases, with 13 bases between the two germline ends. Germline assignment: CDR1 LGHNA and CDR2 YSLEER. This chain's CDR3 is CASSQDVGQPSTDTQYF. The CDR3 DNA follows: TGCGCCAGCAGCCAAGATGTAGGACAGCCTAGCACAGATACGCAGTATTTT.

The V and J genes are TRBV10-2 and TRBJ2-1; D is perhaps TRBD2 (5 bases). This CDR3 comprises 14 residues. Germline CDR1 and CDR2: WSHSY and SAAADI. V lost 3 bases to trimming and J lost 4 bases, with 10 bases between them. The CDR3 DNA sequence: TGCGCCAGCAGTGACGTTGAGGGATACAATGAGCAGTTCTTC. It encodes CASSDVEGYNEQFF.

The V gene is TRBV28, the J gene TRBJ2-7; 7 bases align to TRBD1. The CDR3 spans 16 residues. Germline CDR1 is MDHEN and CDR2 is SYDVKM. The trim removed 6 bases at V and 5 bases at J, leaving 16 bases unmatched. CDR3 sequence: CASSSTSLGTVHEQYF. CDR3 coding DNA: TGTGCCAGCAGCAGCACGTCACTAGGGACAGTCCACGAGCAGTACTTC.